This TCR beta chain was documented in a study of cytomegalovirus exposure and HLA in healthy donors. Regarding this clone: At the DNA level, this CDR3 is encoded by other sequences in the same sample as well.

Per germline, CDR1 ENHRY and CDR2 SYGVKD. V was shortened by 4 bases and J by 3 bases, with 15 bases between the two germline ends. There are 15 residues in the CDR3. Amplification used 60 Vbeta primers and 13 Jbeta primers. Only in-frame clones appear in the TCRdb table, and some are missing; sequencing was by immunoSEQ multiplex PCR. Seen here are around 120,000 clones, roughly four fifths observed once, and the top ten hold about 10%. The chain recombines TRBV10-3 with TRBJ2-5; the D gene is possibly TRBD1 (7 bases). Sequencing input: PBMCs. This clonotype was sampled from a male donor in good health and CMV-seropositive. CDR3 residues: CAISARQGGEETQYF. Written as DNA, the CDR3 is TGTGCCATCAGTGCCCGACAGGGAGGTGAAGAGACCCAGTACTTC.